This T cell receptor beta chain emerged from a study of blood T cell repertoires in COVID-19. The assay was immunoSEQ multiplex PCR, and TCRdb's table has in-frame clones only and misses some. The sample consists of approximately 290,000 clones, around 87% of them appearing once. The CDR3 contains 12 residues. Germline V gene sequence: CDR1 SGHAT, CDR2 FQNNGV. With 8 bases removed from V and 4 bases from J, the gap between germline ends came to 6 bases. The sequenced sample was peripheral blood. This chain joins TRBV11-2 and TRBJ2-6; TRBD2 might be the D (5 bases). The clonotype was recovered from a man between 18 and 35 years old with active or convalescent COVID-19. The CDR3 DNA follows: TGTGCCAGCGAGGGAGGGGCCAACGTCCTGACTTTC. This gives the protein CASEGGANVLTF. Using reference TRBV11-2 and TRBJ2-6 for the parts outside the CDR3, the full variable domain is EAGVAQSPRYKIIEKRQSVAFWCNPISGHATLYWYQQILGQGPKLLIQFQNNGVVDDSQLPKDRFSAERLKGVDSTLKIQPAKLEDSAVYLCASEGGANVLTFGAGSRLTVL.